This TCR beta chain originates from a study of T cells after yellow fever vaccination. Study as a whole: Each low-cell-number fraction was prepared by means of SMART-Seq v4 Ultra Low Input. Study conclusions and caveats: It was a weaker secondary response, yet one that peaked faster, at day 5 versus 15.

This clonotype was observed many times. As yet, its antigen is unknown. 5'RACE template switching generated TCR cDNA, adding a universal primer site and UMIs. TCRdb re-called the 5' RACE reads through MiXCR, storing one row per CDR3 protein. The table records some 320,000 distinct CDR3 sequences, more than 8.5% of them present only once. The CDR3 is 13 amino acids. Trimming left V 0 bases short and J 7 bases short, with 9 bases between. In germline, CDR1 is SGHTA, CDR2 FQGTGA. The chain joins TRBV7-3 to TRBJ1-1; unclear D gene. This clonotype was obtained from a young man who received the YFV17D yellow fever vaccine. Material: PBMCs, obtained on the day of the first yellow fever vaccination. This CDR3 is CASSLTVSSEAFF. The CDR3 DNA reads as TGTGCCAGCAGCTTAACTGTCAGTAGTGAAGCTTTCTTT.